Listed below are T cell receptor beta chains from one sample, sequenced in a study of beta chain features in type 1 diabetes. Data came from immunoSEQ multiplex PCR; TCRdb stores just in-frame clones and leaves some out. This sample yields some 410,000 clones, of which roughly 14% are seen a single time; roughly 0.04% belongs to the top ten. Sequencing was performed on naive CD4+ T cells from blood. The receptor set was obtained from a man younger than 40 in good health. Each CDR3 is given with its conserved first and last residue. D genes are given only for firm matches. Not every row has a clone size; where given, it reads once, few, many or a size class.

d_call	v_call	j_call	clone_size	cdr3_aa	cdr3_nt
-	TRBV7-9	TRBJ1-4	few	CASSLAGENEKLFF	TGTGCCAGCAGCTTGGCAGGGGAGAATGAAAAACTGTTTTTT
TRBD1	TRBV5-1	TRBJ2-2	few	CASSIQGTPHNRELFF	TGCGCCAGCAGCATACAGGGGACCCCTCATAATCGGGAGCTGTTTTTT
-	TRBV18	TRBJ2-1	few	CASSPLGIPYNEQFF	TGTGCCAGCTCACCACTAGGGATCCCCTACAATGAGCAGTTCTTC
-	TRBV9	TRBJ2-1	-	CASSVGSSPIYNEQFF	TGTGCCAGCAGCGTAGGGTCTAGCCCGATCTACAATGAGCAGTTCTTC
-	TRBV14	TRBJ1-3	few	CASSPARAFSGNTIYF	TGTGCCAGCAGCCCGGCAAGGGCCTTCTCTGGAAACACCATATATTTT
-	TRBV29-1	TRBJ2-3	-	CSVERAGQTDTQYF	TGCAGCGTTGAACGGGCAGGGCAGACAGATACGCAGTATTTT
TRBD1	TRBV19	TRBJ2-1	-	CASSPGTAWNEQFF	TGTGCCAGTAGTCCTGGGACAGCCTGGAATGAGCAGTTCTTC
-	TRBV13	TRBJ1-6	few	CASSLGRRLIQAPLHF	TGTGCCAGCAGCCTGGGAAGACGGTTAATTCAGGCCCCCCTCCACTTT
-	TRBV10-3	TRBJ2-3	few	CAISESTVTDTQYF	TGTGCCATCAGTGAGTCGACAGTCACAGATACGCAGTATTTT
-	TRBV29-1	TRBJ1-1	-	CSVEGKAGTEAFF	TGCAGCGTTGAAGGAAAAGCGGGCACTGAAGCTTTCTTT
-	TRBV7-2	TRBJ1-5	-	CASSNQGSNQPQHF	TGTGCCAGCAGCAATCAGGGAAGCAATCAGCCCCAGCATTTT
TRBD2	TRBV19	TRBJ2-1	-	CASSTGGLHNEQFF	TGTGCCAGTAGTACGGGAGGTCTCCACAATGAGCAGTTCTTC
-	TRBV19	TRBJ1-1	few	CASDDTVGTEAFF	TGTGCCAGTGATGACACGGTCGGCACTGAAGCTTTCTTT
TRBD2	TRBV7-6	TRBJ2-3	few	CASSLRGAGLDTQYF	TGTGCCAGCAGCTTGCGGGGGGCCGGATTGGATACGCAGTATTTT
TRBD1	TRBV9	TRBJ1-6	-	CASSHKQGANSPLHF	TGTGCCAGCAGTCACAAACAGGGGGCAAATTCACCCCTCCACTTT